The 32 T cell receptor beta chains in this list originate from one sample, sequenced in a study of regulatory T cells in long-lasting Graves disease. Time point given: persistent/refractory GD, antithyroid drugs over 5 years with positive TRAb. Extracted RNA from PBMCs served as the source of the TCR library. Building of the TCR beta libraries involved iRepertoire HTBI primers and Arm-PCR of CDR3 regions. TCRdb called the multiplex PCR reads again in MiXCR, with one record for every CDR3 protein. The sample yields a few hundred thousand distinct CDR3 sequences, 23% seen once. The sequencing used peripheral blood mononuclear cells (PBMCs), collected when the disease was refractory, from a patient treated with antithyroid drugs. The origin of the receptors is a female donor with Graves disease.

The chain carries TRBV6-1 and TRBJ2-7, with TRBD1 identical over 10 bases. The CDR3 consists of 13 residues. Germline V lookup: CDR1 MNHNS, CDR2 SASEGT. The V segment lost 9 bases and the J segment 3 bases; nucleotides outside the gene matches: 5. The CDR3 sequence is CASGQGVDYEQYF. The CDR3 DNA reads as TGTGCCAGTGGACAGGGGGTCGACTACGAGCAGTACTTC.

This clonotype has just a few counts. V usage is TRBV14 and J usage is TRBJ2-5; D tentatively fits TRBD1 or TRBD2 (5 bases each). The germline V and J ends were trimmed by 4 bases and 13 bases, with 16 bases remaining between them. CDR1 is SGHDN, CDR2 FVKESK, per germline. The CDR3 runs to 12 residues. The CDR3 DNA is TGTGCCAGCAGCCCATCCGGGGCTACACGGTACTTC. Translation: CASSPSGATRYF.

CDR3: CASSQRDSGLFQETQYF. CDR3 DNA: TGCGCCAGCAGCCAGAGGGACAGCGGTCTGTTCCAAGAGACCCAGTACTTC. The V and J genes are TRBV4-1 and TRBJ2-5; 7 positions match TRBD1. J gave up 1 base and V 3 bases, and 11 bases lay outside the gene matches. Germline V lookup: CDR1 MGHRA, CDR2 YSYEKL. CDR3 size: 17 residues.

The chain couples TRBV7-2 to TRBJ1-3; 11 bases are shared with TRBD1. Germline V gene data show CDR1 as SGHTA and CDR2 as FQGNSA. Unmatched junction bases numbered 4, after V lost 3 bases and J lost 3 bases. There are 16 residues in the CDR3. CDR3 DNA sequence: TGTGCCAGCAGCTTGGGACAGGGGGGATATGGAAACACCATATATTTT. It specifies CASSLGQGGYGNTIYF.

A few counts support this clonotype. In DNA form, the CDR3 reads TGCAGCGTTCCGGACACGATATTCTATGGCTACACCTTC. Protein sequence: CSVPDTIFYGYTF. The chain has TRBV29-1 and TRBJ1-2, with D maybe TRBD1 (5 bases). From germline, CDR1 is SQVTM and CDR2 ANQGSEA. CDR3 length: 13 residues. V was clipped by 5 bases and J by 4 bases, with 14 bases between them.

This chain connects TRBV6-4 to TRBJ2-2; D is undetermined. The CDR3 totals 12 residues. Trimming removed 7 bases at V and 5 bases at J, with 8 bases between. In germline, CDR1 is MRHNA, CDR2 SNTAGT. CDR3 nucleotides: TGTGCCAGCAACGCCGGAACCGGGGAGCTGTTTTTT. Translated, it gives CASNAGTGELFF.

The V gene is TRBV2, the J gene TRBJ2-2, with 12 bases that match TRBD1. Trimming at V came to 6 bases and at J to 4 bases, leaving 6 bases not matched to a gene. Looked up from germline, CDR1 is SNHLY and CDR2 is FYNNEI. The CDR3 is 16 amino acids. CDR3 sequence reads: CASRDGTGGGTGELFF. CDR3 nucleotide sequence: TGTGCCAGCAGAGATGGGACAGGGGGCGGCACCGGGGAGCTGTTTTTT.

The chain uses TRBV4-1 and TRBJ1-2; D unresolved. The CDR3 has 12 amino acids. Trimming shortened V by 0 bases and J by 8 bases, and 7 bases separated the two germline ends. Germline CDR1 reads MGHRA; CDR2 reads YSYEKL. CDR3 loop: CASSQEAGGYTF. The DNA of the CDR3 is TGCGCCAGCAGCCAAGAGGCGGGCGGCTACACCTTC.

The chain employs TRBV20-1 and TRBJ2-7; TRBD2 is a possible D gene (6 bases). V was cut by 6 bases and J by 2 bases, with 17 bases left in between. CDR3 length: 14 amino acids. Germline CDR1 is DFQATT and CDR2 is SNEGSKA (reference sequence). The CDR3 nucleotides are TGCAGTGCGGGTAGCGGTCAAGGGCCCTACGAGCAGTACTTC. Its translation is CSAGSGQGPYEQYF.

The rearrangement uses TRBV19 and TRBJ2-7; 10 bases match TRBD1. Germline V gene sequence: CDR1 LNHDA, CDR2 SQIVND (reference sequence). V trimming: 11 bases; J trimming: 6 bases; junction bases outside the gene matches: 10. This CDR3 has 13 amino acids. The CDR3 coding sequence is TGTGCCGTCTCTGGGACAGGGGCGGCCGAGCAGTACTTC. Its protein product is CAVSGTGAAEQYF.

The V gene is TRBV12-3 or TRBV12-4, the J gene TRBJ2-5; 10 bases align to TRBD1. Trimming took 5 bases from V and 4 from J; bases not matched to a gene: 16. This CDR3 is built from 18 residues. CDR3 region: CASSPYSVGTGVSETQYF. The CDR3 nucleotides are TGTGCCAGCAGTCCCTATTCAGTTGGGACAGGGGTTTCAGAGACCCAGTACTTC.

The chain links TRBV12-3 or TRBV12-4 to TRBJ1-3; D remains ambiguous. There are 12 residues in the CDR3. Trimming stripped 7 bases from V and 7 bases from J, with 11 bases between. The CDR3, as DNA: TGTGCCAGCACCCCGGGGAAGAACACCATATATTTT. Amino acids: CASTPGKNTIYF.

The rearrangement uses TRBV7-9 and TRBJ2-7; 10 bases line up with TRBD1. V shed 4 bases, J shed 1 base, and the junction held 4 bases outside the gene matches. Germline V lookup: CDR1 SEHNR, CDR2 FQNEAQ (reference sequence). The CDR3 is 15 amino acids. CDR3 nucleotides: TGTGCCAGCAGCTACGGGACAGGGGCTTCCTACGAGCAGTACTTC. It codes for CASSYGTGASYEQYF.

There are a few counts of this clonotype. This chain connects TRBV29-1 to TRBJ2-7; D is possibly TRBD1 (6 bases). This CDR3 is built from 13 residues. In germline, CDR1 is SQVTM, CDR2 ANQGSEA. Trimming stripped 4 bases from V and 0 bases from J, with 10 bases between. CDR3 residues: CSVGTVDSYEQYF. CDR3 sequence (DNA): TGCAGCGTTGGGACAGTAGACTCCTACGAGCAGTACTTC.

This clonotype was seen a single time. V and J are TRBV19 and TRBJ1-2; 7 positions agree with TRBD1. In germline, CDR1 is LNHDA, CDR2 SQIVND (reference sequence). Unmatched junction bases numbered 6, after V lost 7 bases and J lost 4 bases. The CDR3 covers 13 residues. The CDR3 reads CASTLDRAYGYTF. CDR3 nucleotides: TGTGCCAGTACCCTAGACAGGGCCTATGGCTACACCTTC.

The CDR3 DNA is TGTGCCAGCAGTTACTCGGCAGAAGCTTTCTTT. Protein: CASSYSAEAFF. The chain carries TRBV6-5 and TRBJ1-1; D remains unclear. Germline CDR1 and CDR2: MNHEY and SVGAGI. Trimming stripped 0 bases from V and 8 bases from J, with 4 bases between. The CDR3 is 11 amino acids.

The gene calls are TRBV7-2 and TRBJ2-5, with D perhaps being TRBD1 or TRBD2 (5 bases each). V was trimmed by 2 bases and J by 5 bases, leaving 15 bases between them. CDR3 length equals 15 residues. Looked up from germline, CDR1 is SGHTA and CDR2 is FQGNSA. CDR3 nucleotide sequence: TGTGCCAGCAGCTTATTTGGGGGTGAGGTGGAGACCCAGTACTTC. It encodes CASSLFGGEVETQYF.

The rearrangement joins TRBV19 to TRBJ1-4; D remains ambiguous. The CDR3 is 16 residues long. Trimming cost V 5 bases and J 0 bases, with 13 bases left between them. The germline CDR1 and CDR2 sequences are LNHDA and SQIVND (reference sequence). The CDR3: CASSPHLPATNEKLFF. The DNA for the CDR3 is TGTGCCAGTAGTCCGCATCTTCCTGCAACTAATGAAAAACTGTTTTTT.

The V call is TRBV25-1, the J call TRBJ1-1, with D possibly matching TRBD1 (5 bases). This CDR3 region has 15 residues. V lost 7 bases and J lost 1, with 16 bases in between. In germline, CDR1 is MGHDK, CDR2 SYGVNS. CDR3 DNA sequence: TGTGCCAGCACCCCCAGGGAGAGGGCGAACACTGAAGCTTTCTTT. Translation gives CASTPRERANTEAFF.

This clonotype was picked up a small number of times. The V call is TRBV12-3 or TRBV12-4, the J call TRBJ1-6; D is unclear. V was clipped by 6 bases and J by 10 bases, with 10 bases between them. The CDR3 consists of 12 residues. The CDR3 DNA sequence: TGTGCCAGCAGAGTTTATCGATCACCCCTCCACTTT. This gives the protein CASRVYRSPLHF.

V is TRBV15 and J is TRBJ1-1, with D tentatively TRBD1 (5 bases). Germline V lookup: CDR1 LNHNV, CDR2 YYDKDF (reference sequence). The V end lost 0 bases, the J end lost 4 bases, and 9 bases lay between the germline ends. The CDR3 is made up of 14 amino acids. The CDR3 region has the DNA TGTGCCACCAGCAGAGATGTGACAGCCACTGAAGCTTTCTTT. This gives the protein CATSRDVTATEAFF.

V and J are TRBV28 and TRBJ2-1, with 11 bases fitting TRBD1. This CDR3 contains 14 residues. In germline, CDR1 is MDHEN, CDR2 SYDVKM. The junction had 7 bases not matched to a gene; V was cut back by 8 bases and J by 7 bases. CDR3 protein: CASGGQGVGNEQFF. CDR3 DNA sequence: TGTGCCAGCGGGGGACAGGGGGTAGGGAATGAGCAGTTCTTC. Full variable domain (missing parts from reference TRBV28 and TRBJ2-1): DVKVTQSSRYLVKRTGEKVFLECVQDMDHENMFWYRQDPGLGLRLIYFSYDVKMKEKGDIPEGYSVSREKKERFSLILESASTNQTSMYLCASGGQGVGNEQFFGPGTRLTVL.

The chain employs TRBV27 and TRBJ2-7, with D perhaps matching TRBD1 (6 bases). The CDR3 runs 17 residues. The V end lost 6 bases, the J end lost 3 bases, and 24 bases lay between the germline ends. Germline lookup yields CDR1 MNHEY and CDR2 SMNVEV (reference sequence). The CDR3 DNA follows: TGTGCCAGCAGATCACGACTTACAGGGTTTGTAGGCTACGAGCAGTACTTC. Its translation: CASRSRLTGFVGYEQYF.

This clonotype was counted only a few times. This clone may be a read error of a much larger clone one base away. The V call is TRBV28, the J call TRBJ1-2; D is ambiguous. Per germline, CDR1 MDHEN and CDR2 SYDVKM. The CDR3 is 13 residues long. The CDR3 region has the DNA TGTGCCGGCAGTTTGAACAGCGACTATGGCTACACCTTC. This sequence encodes CAGSLNSDYGYTF.

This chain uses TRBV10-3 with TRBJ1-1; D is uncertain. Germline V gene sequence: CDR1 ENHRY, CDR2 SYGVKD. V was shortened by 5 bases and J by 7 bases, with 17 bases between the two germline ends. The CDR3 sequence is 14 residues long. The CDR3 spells CAISFDYFGGEAFF. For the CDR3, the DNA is TGTGCCATCAGTTTTGATTACTTCGGAGGTGAAGCTTTCTTT.

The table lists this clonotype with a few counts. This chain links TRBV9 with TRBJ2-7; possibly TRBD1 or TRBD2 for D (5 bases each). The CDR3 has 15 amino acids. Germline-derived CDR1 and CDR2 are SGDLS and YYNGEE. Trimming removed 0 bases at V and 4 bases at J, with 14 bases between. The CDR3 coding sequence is TGTGCCAGCAGCGTAGCTACAGGACTTACTTACGAGCAGTACTTC. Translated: CASSVATGLTYEQYF.

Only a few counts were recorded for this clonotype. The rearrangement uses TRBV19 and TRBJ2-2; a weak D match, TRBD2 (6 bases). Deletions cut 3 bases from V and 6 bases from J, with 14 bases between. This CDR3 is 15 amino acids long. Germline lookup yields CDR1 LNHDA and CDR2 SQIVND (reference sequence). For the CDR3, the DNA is TGTGCCAGTAGTATTGCACTAGCACCCGCCGGGGAGCTGTTTTTT. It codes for CASSIALAPAGELFF. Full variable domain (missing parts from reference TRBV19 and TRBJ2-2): DGGITQSPKYLFRKEGQNVTLSCEQNLNHDAMYWYRQDPGQGLRLIYYSQIVNDFQKGDIAEGYSVSREKKESFPLTVTSAQKNPTAFYLCASSIALAPAGELFFGEGSRLTVL.

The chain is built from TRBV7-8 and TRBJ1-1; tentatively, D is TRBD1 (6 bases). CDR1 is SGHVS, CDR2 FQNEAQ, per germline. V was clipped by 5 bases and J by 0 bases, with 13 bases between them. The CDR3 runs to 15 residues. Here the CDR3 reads CASSEQGNLNTEAFF. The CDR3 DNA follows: TGTGCCAGCAGCGAACAGGGTAACCTGAACACTGAAGCTTTCTTT.

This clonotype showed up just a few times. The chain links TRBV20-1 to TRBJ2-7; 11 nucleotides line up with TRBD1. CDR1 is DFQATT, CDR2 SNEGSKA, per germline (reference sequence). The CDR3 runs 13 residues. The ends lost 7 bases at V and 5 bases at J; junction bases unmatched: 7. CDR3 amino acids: CSVLDRGPDEQYF. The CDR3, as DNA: TGCAGTGTATTGGACAGGGGGCCTGACGAGCAGTACTTC.

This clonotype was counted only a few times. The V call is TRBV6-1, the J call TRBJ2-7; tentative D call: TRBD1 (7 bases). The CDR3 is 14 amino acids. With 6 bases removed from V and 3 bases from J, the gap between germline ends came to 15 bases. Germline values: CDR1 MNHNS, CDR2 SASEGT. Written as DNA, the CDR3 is TGTGCCAGCAGGAAGACAGGGAGGAGCTACGAGCAGTACTTC. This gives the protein CASRKTGRSYEQYF.

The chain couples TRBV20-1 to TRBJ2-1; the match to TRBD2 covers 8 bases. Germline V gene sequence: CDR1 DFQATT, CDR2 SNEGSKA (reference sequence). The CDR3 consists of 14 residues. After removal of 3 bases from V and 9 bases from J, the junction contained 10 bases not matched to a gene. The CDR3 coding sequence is TGCAGTGCTAGGGCGGGACTAGGGGGGACTGAGCAGTTCTTC. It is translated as CSARAGLGGTEQFF.

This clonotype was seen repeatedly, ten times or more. Here the CDR3 DNA reads TGTGCCACCAGTGACCCAAGCGGCAGTGGGACCCAGTACTTC. It yields the protein CATSDPSGSGTQYF. The chain couples TRBV24-1 to TRBJ2-5, with a weak D call TRBD2 (5 bases). CDR1 KGHDR and CDR2 SFDVKD come from the germline V gene. The CDR3 runs to 14 residues. The V gene lost 4 bases and the J gene lost 7 bases, with 15 bases spanning the gap.